Below, 21 T cell receptor beta chains from the same sample are listed, as sequenced in a study of vaccination and CD4 T cells after COVID-19. Their antigens remain unidentified. The Oncomine TCR Beta short-read assay was what sequenced the DNA obtained from cultured CD4+ T cells. Using its own MiXCR run on the PCR reads, TCRdb lists one record per CDR3 protein. The sample contains 20,000 or so distinct CDR3 sequences, about 40% of which appear only once. Treatment here: approximately nine-day PBMC culture with coronavirus spike peptide pools or control peptides (ViraFEST assay). The input for sequencing was CD4+ T cells from blood, cultured in vitro, taken before SARS-CoV-2 vaccination. Receptor source: a human donor who had recovered from COVID-19.

The gene calls are TRBV20-1 and TRBJ1-5, with TRBD1 matching 8 bases. This CDR3 comprises 15 residues. CDR1 and CDR2 (germline): DFQATT, SNEGSKA (reference sequence). Trimming at V came to 2 bases and at J to 4 bases, leaving 7 bases not matched to a gene. CDR3 region: CSARRGQGGNQPQHF. The CDR3 DNA reads as TGCAGTGCTAGACGAGGACAGGGCGGTAATCAGCCCCAGCATTTT.

The genes are TRBV7-7 and TRBJ2-2; TRBD1 might be the D (5 bases). V lost 5 bases, J lost 3 bases, and 13 bases lay in between. Per the germline V gene, CDR1 is SSHAT and CDR2 is FNYEAQ (reference sequence). CDR3 length: 15 amino acids. The CDR3 loop is CASSPTAGYTGELFF. In DNA form, the CDR3 reads TGTGCCAGCAGCCCAACGGCAGGGTACACCGGGGAGCTGTTTTTT.

This clonotype was detected a few times. The V call is TRBV19, the J call TRBJ1-1; a weak D match, TRBD1 (6 bases). The CDR3 consists of 15 residues. Trimming removed 6 bases at V and 0 bases at J, with 14 bases between. Germline V lookup: CDR1 LNHDA, CDR2 SQIVND (reference sequence). CDR3 sequence: CASSRDTSMNTEAFF. As DNA, the CDR3 is TGTGCCAGTAGCAGGGACACATCAATGAACACTGAAGCTTTCTTT.

The chain couples TRBV12-3 or TRBV12-4 to TRBJ1-2; D is undetermined. Trimming shortened V by 3 bases and J by 0 bases, and 5 bases separated the two germline ends. This CDR3 is built from 13 residues. The CDR3 region is CASSFDSNYGYTF. DNA for the CDR3: TGTGCCAGCAGTTTTGACTCTAACTATGGCTACACCTTC.

V is TRBV6-5 and J is TRBJ1-1; D is unresolved. In germline, CDR1 is MNHEY, CDR2 SVGAGI. V lost 2 bases, J lost 2 bases, and 9 bases lay in between. The CDR3 consists of 14 residues. This chain's CDR3 is CASSYVGRNTEAFF. CDR3 bases: TGTGCCAGCAGTTACGTAGGGAGAAACACTGAAGCTTTCTTT.

The rearrangement uses TRBV4-3 and TRBJ1-3; TRBD1 matches at 7 bases. Germline V gives CDR1 LGHNA, CDR2 YSLEER. Trimming cost V 3 bases and J 1 base; bases outside gene matches: 3. The CDR3 has 15 amino acids. The CDR3 DNA sequence: TGCGCCAGCAGCCAGGCGGGACAGTCTGGAAACACCATATATTTT. Its protein product is CASSQAGQSGNTIYF.

The chain employs TRBV19 and TRBJ1-2, with a possible D match to TRBD1 (6 bases). The ends were cut back, 3 bases at V and 5 bases at J, with 16 bases in the middle. The germline gives CDR1 LNHDA, CDR2 SQIVND (reference sequence). The CDR3 runs to 15 residues. CDR3 sequence (DNA): TGTGCCAGTAGTATTCATGCAGGGGAGGATTATGGCTACACCTTC. Translation gives CASSIHAGEDYGYTF.

The J gene is TRBJ2-3, the V gene TRBV18; D not resolved. Looked up from germline, CDR1 is KGHSH and CDR2 is LQKENI. V shed 5 bases and J shed 4 bases, with 16 bases lying between them. The CDR3 loop spans 15 amino acids. The chain's CDR3 is CASSLNAATADTQYF. CDR3 in DNA: TGTGCCAGCTCATTAAACGCCGCTACGGCAGATACGCAGTATTTT. The whole variable domain, filled in from reference TRBV18 and TRBJ2-3, reads NAGVMQNPRHLVRRRGQEARLRCSPMKGHSHVYWYRQLPEEGLKFMVYLQKENIIDESGMPKERFSAEFPKEGPSILRIQQVVRGDSAAYFCASSLNAATADTQYFGPGTRLTVL.

V and J are TRBV4-1 and TRBJ1-4; D perhaps matches TRBD1 (5 bases). Trimming removed 1 base at V and 6 bases at J, with 12 bases between. Germline CDR1 MGHRA, CDR2 YSYEKL. This CDR3 contains 15 residues. The DNA of the CDR3 is TGCGCCAGCAGCCAAGGAGGGGCCTTCGATGAAAAACTGTTTTTT. The encoded protein is CASSQGGAFDEKLFF.

This clonotype was seen only a few times. The DNA of the CDR3 is TGTGCCAGCAGTGTGACTAGAGTTGACAATGAGCAGTTCTTC. Amino acids: CASSVTRVDNEQFF. This chain joins TRBV6-1 and TRBJ2-1; maybe TRBD2 (6 bases). Looked up from germline, CDR1 is MNHNS and CDR2 is SASEGT. The CDR3 sequence is 14 residues long. Trimming stripped 4 bases from V and 5 bases from J, with 12 bases between.

J is TRBJ2-1 and V is TRBV18, with a tentative D call TRBD1 (5 bases). V was pared by 3 bases and J by 6 bases, with 12 bases between. The CDR3 totals 14 residues. Germline CDR1 is KGHSH and CDR2 is LQKENI. CDR3 DNA: TGTGCCAGCTCACCGGGGCCCTTGGGCAATGAGCAGTTCTTC. It specifies CASSPGPLGNEQFF.

V and J are TRBV15 and TRBJ1-3; 7 bases align to TRBD1. Germline V gene sequence: CDR1 LNHNV, CDR2 YYDKDF (reference sequence). V gave up 3 bases and J gave up 0 bases; unmatched junction bases: 2. The CDR3 has 15 residues. The DNA for the CDR3 is TGTGCCACCAGCAGGACAGGGTACTCTGGAAACACCATATATTTT. As protein: CATSRTGYSGNTIYF.

This rearrangement joins TRBV28 to TRBJ2-3; a possible D gene is TRBD2 (5 bases). The CDR3 runs 15 residues. Germline V gene lookup returns CDR1 MDHEN and CDR2 SYDVKM. Trimming left V 7 bases short and J 0 bases short, with 14 bases between. The CDR3 sequence: CASTPSSQSTDTQYF. CDR3 in DNA: TGTGCCAGCACCCCGTCTAGCCAAAGCACAGATACGCAGTATTTT.

This clonotype was detected only a few times. The chain is built from TRBV6-1 and TRBJ1-2; 7 bases agree with TRBD1. Germline V gene sequence: CDR1 MNHNS, CDR2 SASEGT. The CDR3 consists of 14 residues. With 6 bases clipped from V and 4 bases from J, the junction kept 8 bases outside the gene matches. The CDR3 coding sequence is TGTGCCAGCAGCCGACAGGGATCTCGCTATGGCTACACCTTC. Translating it yields CASSRQGSRYGYTF.

The J gene is TRBJ2-6, the V gene TRBV7-9, with D maybe TRBD1 (5 bases). CDR3 length: 17 amino acids. V shed 5 bases and J shed 0 bases, with 14 bases lying between them. In germline, CDR1 is SEHNR, CDR2 FQNEAQ (reference sequence). The CDR3 nucleotides read TGTGCCAGCAGCCCAAGGGGTAGTAGCTCTGGGGCCAACGTCCTGACTTTC. It encodes CASSPRGSSSGANVLTF.

The chain couples TRBV19 to TRBJ1-5; 9 positions match TRBD1. The CDR3 totals 13 residues. Trimming at V came to 3 bases and at J to 9 bases, leaving 3 bases not matched to a gene. CDR1 LNHDA and CDR2 SQIVND come from the germline V gene (reference sequence). This CDR3 reads CASSMTGGTPQHF. The CDR3 coding sequence is TGTGCCAGTAGTATGACAGGGGGAACGCCCCAGCATTTT.

This clonotype was seen a handful of times. The V and J genes are TRBV20-1 and TRBJ1-5; perhaps TRBD1 as D (5 bases). The CDR3 has 16 amino acids. The germline V and J ends were trimmed by 1 base and 1 base, with 14 bases remaining between them. From germline, CDR1 is DFQATT and CDR2 SNEGSKA (reference sequence). The CDR3 protein is CSARGGGLVSNQPQHF. The CDR3 coding sequence is TGCAGTGCTAGAGGTGGGGGTCTCGTGAGCAATCAGCCCCAGCATTTT.

This rearrangement joins TRBV15 to TRBJ2-7; 8 nucleotides match TRBD2. CDR1 is LNHNV, CDR2 YYDKDF, per germline (reference sequence). This CDR3 region has 16 residues. V dropped 2 bases and J dropped 0; count of bases not matched to a gene: 6. CDR3 in amino acids: CATSRHLAGASYEQYF. The CDR3 DNA reads TGTGCCACCAGCAGACACCTAGCGGGCGCCTCCTACGAGCAGTACTTC.

The chain employs TRBV28 and TRBJ1-1; D gene uncertain. CDR1 MDHEN and CDR2 SYDVKM come from the germline V gene. The ends were cut back, 10 bases at V and 1 base at J, with 13 bases in the middle. The CDR3 is made up of 13 amino acids. The CDR3 spells CATSSTPNTEAFF. CDR3 coding DNA: TGTGCCACCTCGAGTACCCCGAACACTGAAGCTTTCTTT.

The chain combines TRBV19 with TRBJ1-1; 9 bases are shared with TRBD1. The germline CDR1 and CDR2 sequences are LNHDA and SQIVND (reference sequence). The CDR3 covers 16 residues. V lost 1 base, J lost 1 base, and 4 bases stayed unmatched. The CDR3 DNA is TGTGCCAGTAGTATAGCAACAGGGGGCAGGAACACTGAAGCTTTCTTT. It is translated as CASSIATGGRNTEAFF.

This clonotype showed up just a few times. V usage is TRBV19 and J usage is TRBJ1-2, with a weak D call TRBD1 (6 bases). The V and J ends lost 6 bases and 7 bases respectively, with 21 bases between them. The CDR3 extends over 15 amino acids. In germline, CDR1 is LNHDA, CDR2 SQIVND (reference sequence). The CDR3 nucleotides read TGTGCCAGTAGGGATCCCGGGACGGGACACGGTGGCTACACCTTC. As protein: CASRDPGTGHGGYTF.